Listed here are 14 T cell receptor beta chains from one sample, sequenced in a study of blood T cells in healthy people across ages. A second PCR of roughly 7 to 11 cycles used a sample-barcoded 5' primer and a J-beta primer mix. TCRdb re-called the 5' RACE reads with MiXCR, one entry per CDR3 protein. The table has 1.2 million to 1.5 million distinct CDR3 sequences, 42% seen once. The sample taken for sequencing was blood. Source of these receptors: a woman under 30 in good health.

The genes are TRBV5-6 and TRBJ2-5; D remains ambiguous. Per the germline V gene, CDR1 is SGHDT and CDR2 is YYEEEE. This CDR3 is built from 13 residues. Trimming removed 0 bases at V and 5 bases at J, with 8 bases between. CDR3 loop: CASSLEFRETQYF. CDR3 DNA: TGTGCCAGCAGCTTGGAATTCCGGGAGACCCAGTACTTC.

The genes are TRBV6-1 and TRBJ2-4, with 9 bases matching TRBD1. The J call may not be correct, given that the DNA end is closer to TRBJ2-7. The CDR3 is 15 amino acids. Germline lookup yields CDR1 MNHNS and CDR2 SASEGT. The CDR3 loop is CASSEAGDRGYEQYF. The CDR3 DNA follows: TGTGCCAGCAGTGAAGCGGGAGACAGGGGGTACGAGCAGTACTTC.

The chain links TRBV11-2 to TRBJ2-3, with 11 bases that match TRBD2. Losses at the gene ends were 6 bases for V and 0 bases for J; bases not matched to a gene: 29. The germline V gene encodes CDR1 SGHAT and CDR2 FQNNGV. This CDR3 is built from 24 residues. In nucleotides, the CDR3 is TGTGCCAGCAGTCTCTGGGGGGCGCTGGGGCTAGCGGGAGGCATGATCTCTAGCACAGATACGCAGTATTTT. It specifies CASSLWGALGLAGGMISSTDTQYF.

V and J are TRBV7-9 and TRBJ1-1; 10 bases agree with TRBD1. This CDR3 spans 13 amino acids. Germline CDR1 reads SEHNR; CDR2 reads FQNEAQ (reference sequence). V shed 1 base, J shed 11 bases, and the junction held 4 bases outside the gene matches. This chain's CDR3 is CASSLVMDRGAFF. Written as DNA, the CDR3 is TGTGCCAGCAGCTTAGTGATGGACAGGGGGGCTTTCTTT.

Here the CDR3 DNA reads TGCGCCAGCAGCTTAAAGATAGGACAGGGGGCGGCCGAGCAGTACTTC. Amino acids: CASSLKIGQGAAEQYF. This chain uses TRBV5-1 with TRBJ2-7, with 11 bases matching TRBD1. V was clipped by 2 bases and J by 6 bases; unmatched bases: 10. Germline values: CDR1 SGHRS, CDR2 YFSETQ. This CDR3 has 16 amino acids.

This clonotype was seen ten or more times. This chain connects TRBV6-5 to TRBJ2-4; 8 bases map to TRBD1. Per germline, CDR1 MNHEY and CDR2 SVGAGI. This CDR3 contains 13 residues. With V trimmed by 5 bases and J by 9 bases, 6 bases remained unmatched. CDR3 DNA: TGTGCCAGCAGTCGACAGGGGACAAGCATTCAGTACTTC. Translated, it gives CASSRQGTSIQYF.

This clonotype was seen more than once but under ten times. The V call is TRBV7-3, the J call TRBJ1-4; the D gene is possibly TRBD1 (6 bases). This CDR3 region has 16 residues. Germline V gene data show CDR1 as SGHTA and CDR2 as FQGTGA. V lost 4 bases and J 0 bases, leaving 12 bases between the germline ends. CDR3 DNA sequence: TGTGCCAGCAGCTCCCGGGACACCGCAACTAATGAAAAACTGTTTTTT. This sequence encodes CASSSRDTATNEKLFF.

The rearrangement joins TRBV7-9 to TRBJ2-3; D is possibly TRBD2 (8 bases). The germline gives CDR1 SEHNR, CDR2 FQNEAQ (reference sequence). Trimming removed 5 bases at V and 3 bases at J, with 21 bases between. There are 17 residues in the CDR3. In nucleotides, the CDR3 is TGTGCCAGCAGCCGCTCTGCCGGGAGGGGGCGAACAGATACGCAGTATTTT. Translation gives CASSRSAGRGRTDTQYF.

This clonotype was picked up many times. The CDR3 spells CSVRASGPLEQFF. The DNA of the CDR3 is TGCAGCGTTAGGGCTAGCGGACCCCTTGAGCAGTTCTTC. The chain uses TRBV29-1 and TRBJ2-1; 7 bases map to TRBD2. Germline assignment: CDR1 SQVTM and CDR2 ANQGSEA. V shed 5 bases and J 9 bases; nucleotides not matched to a gene: 10. The CDR3 consists of 13 residues.

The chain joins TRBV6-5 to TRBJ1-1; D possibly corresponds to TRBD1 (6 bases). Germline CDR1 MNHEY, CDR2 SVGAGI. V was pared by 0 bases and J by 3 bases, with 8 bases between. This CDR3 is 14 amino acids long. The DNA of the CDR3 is TGTGCCAGCAGTTACTCGGCAGGGGACACTGAAGCTTTCTTT. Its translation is CASSYSAGDTEAFF.

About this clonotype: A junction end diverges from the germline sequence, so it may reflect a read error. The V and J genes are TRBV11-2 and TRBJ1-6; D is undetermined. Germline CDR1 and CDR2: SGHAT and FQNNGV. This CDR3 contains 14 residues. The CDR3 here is CATSPLERGSPLHF. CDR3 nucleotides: TGTGCCACCAGCCCCCTGGAACGCGGTTCACCCCTCCACTTT.

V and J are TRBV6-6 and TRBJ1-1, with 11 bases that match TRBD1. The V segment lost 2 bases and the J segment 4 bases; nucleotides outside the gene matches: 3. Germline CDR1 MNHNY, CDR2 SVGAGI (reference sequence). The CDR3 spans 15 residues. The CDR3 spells CASSYRDRGSTEAFF. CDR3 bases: TGTGCCAGCAGTTACCGGGACAGGGGGTCCACTGAAGCTTTCTTT.

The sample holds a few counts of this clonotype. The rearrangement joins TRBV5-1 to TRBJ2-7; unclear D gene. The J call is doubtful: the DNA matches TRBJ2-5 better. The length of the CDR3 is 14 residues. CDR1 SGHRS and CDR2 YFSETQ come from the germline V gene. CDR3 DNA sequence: TGCGCCAGCAGCTTCTCGCAGCCGCGGGAGACCCAGTACTTC. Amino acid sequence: CASSFSQPRETQYF.

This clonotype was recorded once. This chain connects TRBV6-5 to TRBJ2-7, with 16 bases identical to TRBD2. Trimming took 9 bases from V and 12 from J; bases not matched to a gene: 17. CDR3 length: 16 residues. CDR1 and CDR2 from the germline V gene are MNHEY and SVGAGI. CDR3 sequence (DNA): TGTGCCAGTCACCCGGGACTAGCGGGAGGGCCCTCTCTAAGGTACTTC. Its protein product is CASHPGLAGGPSLRYF.